A single sample gave rise to the 9 T cell receptor beta chains below, sequenced in a study of blood T cell repertoires in COVID-19. TCRdb's copy holds only in-frame clones and misses some; the assay was immunoSEQ multiplex PCR. The data contain about 240,000 clones, around 80% of them singletons. Source material: peripheral blood. The receptors stem from a woman younger than 30 with acute or convalescent COVID-19.

This clone has a handful of counts. V and J are TRBV28 and TRBJ1-2, with 9 bases identical to TRBD1. The CDR3 runs to 15 residues. Germline loops: CDR1 MDHEN, CDR2 SYDVKM. J lost 5 bases, V lost 6 bases, and 10 bases had no gene match. CDR3 sequence reads: CASRPTPGQGYGYTF. DNA for the CDR3: TGTGCCAGCAGACCGACCCCGGGACAGGGATATGGCTACACCTTC.

The rearrangement links TRBV28 to TRBJ2-7; D possibly corresponds to TRBD1 (6 bases). Looked up from germline, CDR1 is MDHEN and CDR2 is SYDVKM. The ends were cut back, 3 bases at V and 6 bases at J, with 15 bases in the middle. The CDR3 covers 14 residues. The CDR3 protein is CASSLYREPSEQYF. The CDR3, as DNA: TGTGCCAGCAGTTTGTACAGGGAGCCTTCCGAGCAGTACTTC.

The chain joins TRBV6-5 to TRBJ1-1; D is perhaps TRBD1 (5 bases). With 0 bases removed from V and 1 base from J, the gap between germline ends came to 9 bases. CDR3 length equals 15 residues. The germline gives CDR1 MNHEY, CDR2 SVGAGI. The CDR3, as DNA: TGTGCCAGCAGTTACTCTGACAGCCAGAACACTGAAGCTTTCTTT. Its translation is CASSYSDSQNTEAFF.

The CDR3 DNA reads as TGTGCCAGCAGTCCGGGACAGGCGCGTGGCTACACCTTC. Protein: CASSPGQARGYTF. The chain employs TRBV6-2 or TRBV6-3 and TRBJ1-2; 8 nucleotides align to TRBD1. Per germline, CDR1 MNHEY and CDR2 SVGEGT. The CDR3 runs to 13 residues. The junction had 6 bases not matched to a gene; V was cut back by 5 bases and J by 7 bases.

V is TRBV24-1 and J is TRBJ2-5, with D perhaps matching TRBD2 (6 bases). This CDR3 has 14 amino acids. CDR1 and CDR2 (germline): KGHDR, SFDVKD. The V end was cut by 9 bases, the J end by 1 base, with 14 bases between. CDR3 nucleotide sequence: TGTGCCACCCCGGGGGTTCCGGGCCAAGAGACCCAGTACTTC. Encoded protein: CATPGVPGQETQYF.

V usage is TRBV3-1 (or the pseudogene TRBV3-2) and J usage is TRBJ2-7; D may be TRBD2 (6 bases). Per germline, CDR1 LGHDT and CDR2 YNNKEL (reference sequence). Between the trimmed V and J ends, which lost 0 bases and 3 bases, there was a span of 15 bases. The CDR3 extends over 16 amino acids. CDR3 in amino acids: CASSQDQGGNHYEQYF. The CDR3 DNA follows: TGTGCCAGCAGCCAAGATCAGGGCGGGAATCACTACGAGCAGTACTTC.

This clone is a singleton in its sample. V and J are TRBV6-5 and TRBJ1-3; D gene ambiguous. V gave up 0 bases and J gave up 0 bases, with 3 bases separating them. The CDR3 runs 14 residues. The germline V gene encodes CDR1 MNHEY and CDR2 SVGAGI. This chain's CDR3 is CASSYSLSGNTIYF. CDR3 in DNA: TGTGCCAGCAGTTACTCCCTCTCTGGAAACACCATATATTTT.

The chain is built from TRBV9 and TRBJ2-7; TRBD2 matches 7 bases. V was clipped by 3 bases and J by 4 bases; unmatched bases: 10. The CDR3 is 15 residues long. Germline V CDR1 and CDR2: SGDLS, YYNGEE. The CDR3 here is CASSASGEGLYEQYF. The CDR3 DNA reads as TGTGCCAGCAGCGCCTCGGGGGAGGGCCTGTACGAGCAGTACTTC.

The CDR3 reads CASSEGAGQAAQYF. CDR3 bases: TGTGCCAGCAGTGAGGGCGCAGGGCAGGCGGCCCAGTACTTC. This chain joins TRBV2 and TRBJ2-5; maybe TRBD1 (5 bases). The V end lost 3 bases, the J end lost 9 bases, and 17 bases lay between the germline ends. CDR1 is SNHLY and CDR2 is FYNNEI in the germline V gene. CDR3 size: 14 residues.